This TCR beta chain was found in a study of CD8 T cell repertoires and HIV-1 epitope variants. Method: immunoSEQ multiplex PCR; TCRdb's copy keeps in-frame clones and lacks some. This table holds 6,000 or so clones, about two thirds found once. Germline assignment: CDR1 MNHEY and CDR2 SVGAGI. The junction had 4 bases not matched to a gene; V was cut back by 5 bases and J by 6 bases. This CDR3 region has 12 residues. Relative to its sample, this clone is medium-sized. Its target is not known. The V and J genes are TRBV6-5 and TRBJ2-7; 7 bases fit TRBD2. Material: cultured CD8+ T cells derived from PBMCs. This receptor was taken from a male donor with HIV. The CDR3 DNA is TGTGCCAGCAGTGCGGGGACTATCGAGCAGTACTTC. It translates to CASSAGTIEQYF.